These T cell receptor beta chains were read from a single sample in a study of blood T cell repertoires in COVID-19. Here immunoSEQ multiplex PCR was the method, and the copy in TCRdb shows in-frame clones only, minus some. The table records about 190,000 clones, 75% to 80% of them present only once. Sequences were obtained from peripheral blood. These receptors originate from a woman aged 70 to 79 with acute or convalescent COVID-19. The CDR3 runs from the conserved cysteine through the conserved F or W. The D gene is left open where the match is weak. Clone size, where shown, is once, few, many, or a class for clones that have expanded.

.	TRBV7-3	TRBD2	TRBJ2-2	TGTGCCAGCAGCTCCCAGGGACTAGGGATCGGGGAGCTGTTTTTT	CASSSQGLGIGELFF
.	TRBV7-9	TRBD1	TRBJ1-2	TGTGCCAGCAGCTTAGCGGGGACAGGGCGTAACTATGGCTACACCTTC	CASSLAGTGRNYGYTF
.	TRBV5-4	TRBD2	TRBJ2-5	TGTGCCAGCAGCTTGGACCAATCGACTAGCTTGGAGACCCAGTACTTC	CASSLDQSTSLETQYF
.	TRBV5-8	TRBD2	TRBJ2-7	TGTGCCAGCAGCCTCGAGCTAGCGGGAGGAAACTACGAGCAGTACTTC	CASSLELAGGNYEQYF
.	TRBV6-5	.	TRBJ1-5	TGTGCCAGCAGGGGGGGGTCCGAGGGCCTTCAGCCCCAGCATTTT	CASRGGSEGLQPQHF
.	TRBV12-5	TRBD1	TRBJ2-3	TGTGCTAGTGCCCGGGACAGGGGTCGGACAGATACGCAGTATTTT	CASARDRGRTDTQYF
few	TRBV2	.	TRBJ2-2	TGTGCCAGCAGCGCCGACAGGAACACCGGGGAGCTGTTTTTT	CASSADRNTGELFF
.	TRBV5-1	.	TRBJ1-1	TGCGCCAGCCAGCGTATTGGGGAAGCTTTCTTT	CASQRIGEAFF
.	TRBV3-1/TRBV3-2	.	TRBJ2-5	TGTGCCAGCAGCCGCGACTGGGAAGAGACCCAGTACTTC	CASSRDWEETQYF
.	TRBV10-3	TRBD2	TRBJ2-2	TGTGCCATCAGCCCGAGCGGGACTAACACCGGGGAGCTGTTTTTT	CAISPSGTNTGELFF
.	TRBV5-5	TRBD1	TRBJ2-3	TGTGCCAGCAACACAGGGGGAGCGACAGATACGCAGTATTTT	CASNTGGATDTQYF
.	TRBV12-5	.	TRBJ1-5	TGTGCTAGTGGTTTGGGGGGCCATCAGCCCCAGCATTTT	CASGLGGHQPQHF
.	TRBV6-5	TRBD1	TRBJ2-7	TGTGCCAGCACCCGAACGGACAGGGGGAACGAGCAGTACTTC	CASTRTDRGNEQYF
.	TRBV29-1	.	TRBJ2-5	TGCAGCGTTGATAGTTTCGAGACCCAGTACTTC	CSVDSFETQYF
.	TRBV11-3	TRBD2	TRBJ2-1	TGTGCCAGCAGCCCAGAGGGGACTAGCGGGTACGATGAGCAGTTCTTC	CASSPEGTSGYDEQFF
.	TRBV29-1	.	TRBJ2-1	TGCAGCGCCAAGTCTGGAGCCCAATCAAACAATGAGCAGTTCTTC	CSAKSGAQSNNEQFF
.	TRBV10-3	TRBD1	TRBJ2-7	TGTGCCATCTCGGGACAGACTAACGAGCAGTACTTC	CAISGQTNEQYF
.	TRBV3-1/TRBV3-2	.	TRBJ2-1	TGTGCCAGCAGCCCCCCCGGGACAAGGCACAATGAGCAGTTCTTC	CASSPPGTRHNEQFF
.	TRBV10-1	.	TRBJ2-7	TGCGCCAGCAGTGATTTGAGGGACTTC	CASSDLRDF
.	TRBV18	.	TRBJ2-7	TGTGCCAGCTCCCGCCGGGGAGAGGGGGATCCCCCTCGGGAGCAGTACTTC	CASSRRGEGDPPREQYF
.	TRBV29-1	.	TRBJ2-6	TGCAGCGTTGCCCGGTCCCCTGGGGCCAACGTCCTGACTTTC	CSVARSPGANVLTF
.	TRBV6-5	.	TRBJ2-4	TGTGCCAGCAGACGGACAGTCCTAGCCAAAAACATTCAGTACTTC	CASRRTVLAKNIQYF
.	TRBV9	.	TRBJ1-4	TGTGCCAGCAGCCCATTAGGAGCAACTAATGAAAAACTGTTTTTT	CASSPLGATNEKLFF
once	TRBV5-6	TRBD2	TRBJ2-7	TGTGCCAGCAGTCTTAGCGGGAGAGGCTACGAGCAGTACTTC	CASSLSGRGYEQYF
.	TRBV5-4	TRBD2	TRBJ2-5	TGTGCCAGCAGCTTGAGGGTAGCGGGACTAGAGACCCAGTACTTC	CASSLRVAGLETQYF